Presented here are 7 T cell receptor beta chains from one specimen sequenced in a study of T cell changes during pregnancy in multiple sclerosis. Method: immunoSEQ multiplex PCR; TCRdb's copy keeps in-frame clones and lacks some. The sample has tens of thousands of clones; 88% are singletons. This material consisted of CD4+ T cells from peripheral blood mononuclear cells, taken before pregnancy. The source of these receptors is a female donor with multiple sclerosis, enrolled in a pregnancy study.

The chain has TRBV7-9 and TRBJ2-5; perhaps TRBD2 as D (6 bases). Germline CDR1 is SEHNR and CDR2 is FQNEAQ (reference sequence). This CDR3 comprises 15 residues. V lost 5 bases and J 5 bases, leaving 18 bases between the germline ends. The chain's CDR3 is CASSAFGGLPETQYF. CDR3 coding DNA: TGTGCCAGCAGCGCGTTTGGGGGACTCCCGGAGACCCAGTACTTC.

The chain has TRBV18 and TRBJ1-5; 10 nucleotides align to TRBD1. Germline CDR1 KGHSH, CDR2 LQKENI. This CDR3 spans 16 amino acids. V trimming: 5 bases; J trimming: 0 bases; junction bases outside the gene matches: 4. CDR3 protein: CASSLGTGDSNQPQHF. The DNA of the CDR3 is TGTGCCAGCTCATTGGGGACAGGGGATAGCAATCAGCCCCAGCATTTT.

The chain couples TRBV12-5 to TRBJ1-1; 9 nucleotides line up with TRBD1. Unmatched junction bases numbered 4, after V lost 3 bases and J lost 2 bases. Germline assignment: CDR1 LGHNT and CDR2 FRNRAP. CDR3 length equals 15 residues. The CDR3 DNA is TGTGCTAGTGGTTTAGGACAGGGGTACAACACTGAAGCTTTCTTT. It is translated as CASGLGQGYNTEAFF.

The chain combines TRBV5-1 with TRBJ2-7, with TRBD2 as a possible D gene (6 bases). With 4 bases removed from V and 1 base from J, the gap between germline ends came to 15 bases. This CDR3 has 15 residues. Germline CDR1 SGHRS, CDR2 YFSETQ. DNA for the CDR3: TGCGCCAGCAGCCACAGCGGCGGGGCTTCCTACGAGCAGTACTTC. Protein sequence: CASSHSGGASYEQYF.

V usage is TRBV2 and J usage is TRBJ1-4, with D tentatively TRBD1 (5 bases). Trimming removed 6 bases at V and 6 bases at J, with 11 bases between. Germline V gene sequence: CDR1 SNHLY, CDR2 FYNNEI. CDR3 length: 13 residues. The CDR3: CASRGEGHEKLFF. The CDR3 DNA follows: TGTGCCAGCAGGGGGGAGGGGCATGAAAAACTGTTTTTT.

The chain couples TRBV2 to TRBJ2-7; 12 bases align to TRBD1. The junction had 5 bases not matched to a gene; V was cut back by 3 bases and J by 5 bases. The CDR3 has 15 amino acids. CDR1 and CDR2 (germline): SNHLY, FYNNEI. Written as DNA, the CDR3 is TGTGCCAGCAGTGATTGGGACAGGGGGCAGAACGAGCAGTACTTC. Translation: CASSDWDRGQNEQYF.

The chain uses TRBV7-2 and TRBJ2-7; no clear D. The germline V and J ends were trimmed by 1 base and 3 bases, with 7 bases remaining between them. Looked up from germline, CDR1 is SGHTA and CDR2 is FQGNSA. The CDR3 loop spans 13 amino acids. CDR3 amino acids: CASSLVGGYEQYF. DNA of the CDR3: TGTGCCAGCAGCTTAGTTGGCGGCTACGAGCAGTACTTC.